Each of the 31 T cell receptor beta chains below was sequenced from the same sample in a study of blood T cell repertoires in COVID-19. The data were produced by immunoSEQ multiplex PCR, yet TCRdb's version contains in-frame clones alone and is incomplete. The sample has around 140,000 clones, approximately 88% seen once. The material sequenced was peripheral blood. The receptor source for this set is a woman aged 80 or over with acute or convalescent COVID-19.

For the CDR3, the DNA is TGCGCCAGCAGCCAAGTTGTCGGGGTCGGCACTGAAGCTTTCTTT. This sequence encodes CASSQVVGVGTEAFF. V usage is TRBV4-1 and J usage is TRBJ1-1; D uncertain. This CDR3 contains 15 residues. The V end lost 1 base, the J end lost 4 bases, and 13 bases lay between the germline ends. Germline V lookup: CDR1 MGHRA, CDR2 YSYEKL.

This chain joins TRBV2 and TRBJ2-1; tentatively, D is TRBD1 (6 bases). The CDR3 totals 15 residues. V gave up 8 bases and J gave up 5 bases, with 19 bases separating them. Germline V gives CDR1 SNHLY, CDR2 FYNNEI. CDR3: CASLVGQGIHNEQFF. The CDR3, as DNA: TGTGCCAGCTTGGTAGGGCAGGGGATTCACAATGAGCAGTTCTTC.

This rearrangement joins TRBV7-7 to TRBJ2-1; 8 bases fit TRBD1. Per the germline V gene, CDR1 is SSHAT and CDR2 is FNYEAQ (reference sequence). Trimming took 5 bases from V and 7 from J; bases not matched to a gene: 4. The CDR3 contains 13 residues. CDR3 coding DNA: TGTGCCAGCAGCCCAGGGGGCTCAAATGAGCAGTTCTTC. This sequence encodes CASSPGGSNEQFF. The full variable domain, completed using reference TRBV7-7 and TRBJ2-1, is GAGVSQSPRYKVTKRGQDVTLRCDPISSHATLYWYQQALGQGPEFLTYFNYEAQPDKSGLPSDRFSAERPEGSISTLTIQRTEQRDSAMYRCASSPGGSNEQFFGPGTRLTVL.

This clone occurred once. This chain uses TRBV7-2 with TRBJ2-7; 10 positions agree with TRBD2. The germline V gene has CDR1 SGHTA and CDR2 FQGNSA. CDR3 size: 16 residues. V shed 5 bases, J shed 0 bases, and the junction held 7 bases outside the gene matches. The CDR3 region has the DNA TGTGCCAGCAGCAGGCAGGCTAGCGGGAGCTCCTACGAGCAGTACTTC. Amino acids: CASSRQASGSSYEQYF. The whole variable domain, remainder taken from reference TRBV7-2 and TRBJ2-7, is GAGVSQSPSNKVTEKGKDVELRCDPISGHTALYWYRQSLGQGLEFLIYFQGNSAPDKSGLPSDRFSAERTGGSVSTLTIQRTQQEDSAVYLCASSRQASGSSYEQYFGPGTRLTVT.

The CDR3 region has the DNA TGTGCCACCAGCAGAGTAGCAGGGGGCTACGAGCAGTACTTC. The encoded protein is CATSRVAGGYEQYF. The genes are TRBV15 and TRBJ2-7; 7 bases match TRBD1. Germline V lookup: CDR1 LNHNV, CDR2 YYDKDF (reference sequence). The V segment lost 1 base and the J segment 3 bases; nucleotides outside the gene matches: 3. The CDR3 length is 14 residues.

This clone was recorded once. The rearrangement joins TRBV5-1 to TRBJ2-1; the D gene is possibly TRBD2 (6 bases). V was trimmed by 0 bases and J by 2 bases, leaving 9 bases between them. This CDR3 is 15 amino acids long. Germline values: CDR1 SGHRS, CDR2 YFSETQ. Here the CDR3 DNA reads TGCGCCAGCAGCTTGGCGGGGGTCGCCTACAATGAGCAGTTCTTC. This codes for CASSLAGVAYNEQFF. The full variable domain, in which reference TRBV5-1 and TRBJ2-1 provide the parts outside the CDR3, is KAGVTQTPRYLIKTRGQQVTLSCSPISGHRSVSWYQQTPGQGLQFLFEYFSETQRNKGNFPGRFSGRQFSNSRSEMNVSTLELGDSALYLCASSLAGVAYNEQFFGPGTRLTVL.

This clone was seen more than once but under ten times. This chain joins TRBV24-1 and TRBJ2-7, with 10 bases matching TRBD1. This CDR3 has 19 residues. Trimming took 3 bases from V and 3 from J; bases not matched to a gene: 16. CDR1 and CDR2 (germline): KGHDR, SFDVKD. This CDR3 is CATSDPPLAPGQGNYEQYF. The CDR3 DNA sequence: TGTGCCACCAGTGATCCACCTTTAGCACCGGGACAGGGGAACTACGAGCAGTACTTC.

This clone was recorded only once. This chain connects TRBV3-1 (or the pseudogene TRBV3-2) to TRBJ1-5, with 10 bases fitting TRBD1. This CDR3 region has 15 residues. Germline V gives CDR1 LGHDT, CDR2 YNNKEL (reference sequence). Unmatched junction bases numbered 1, after V lost 3 bases and J lost 2 bases. The CDR3 sequence: CASSHGTGGNQPQHF. In nucleotides, the CDR3 is TGTGCCAGCAGCCACGGGACAGGGGGCAATCAGCCCCAGCATTTT.

The chain has TRBV27 and TRBJ2-1; 10 nucleotides line up with TRBD1. J gave up 6 bases and V 6 bases, and 8 bases lay outside the gene matches. This CDR3 contains 15 residues. The V gene's germline CDR1 is MNHEY and CDR2 SMNVEV (reference sequence). As DNA, the CDR3 is TGTGCCAGCAGGGGTAGGACAGGGGGGATCAATGAGCAGTTCTTC. It codes for CASRGRTGGINEQFF.

This chain joins TRBV5-1 and TRBJ1-3; TRBD1 matches at 7 bases. The V and J ends lost 3 bases and 2 bases, in that order; junction bases with no gene match: 5. The length of the CDR3 is 15 residues. Germline lookup yields CDR1 SGHRS and CDR2 YFSETQ. As DNA, the CDR3 is TGCGCCAGCAGCTCGACCACAGGGGCTGGAAACACCATATATTTT. It encodes CASSSTTGAGNTIYF.

This clone was observed many times. This chain connects TRBV3-1 (or the pseudogene TRBV3-2) to TRBJ2-2; the match to TRBD2 covers 11 bases. Trimming removed 2 bases from V and 7 bases from J; junction bases left unmatched: 9. The CDR3 totals 17 residues. Germline V lookup: CDR1 LGHDT, CDR2 YNNKEL (reference sequence). CDR3 amino acids: CASSQPGSGRAIGELFF. The CDR3 nucleotides are TGTGCCAGCAGCCAACCTGGTAGCGGGAGGGCCATCGGGGAGCTGTTTTTT.

The chain is built from TRBV7-9 and TRBJ2-1; 9 nucleotides align to TRBD2. Looked up from germline, CDR1 is SEHNR and CDR2 is FQNEAQ (reference sequence). The CDR3 sequence is 15 residues long. Germline trimming cut 4 bases from V and 6 bases from J; bases unmatched to any gene: 7. The CDR3 DNA reads as TGTGCCAGCAGCTACGAAGCGGGGGGATTCAATGAGCAGTTCTTC. Translated: CASSYEAGGFNEQFF.

The V and J genes are TRBV5-1 and TRBJ1-6; D might be TRBD1 (6 bases). The germline V gene encodes CDR1 SGHRS and CDR2 YFSETQ. The CDR3 runs to 14 residues. Trimming removed 5 bases from V and 8 bases from J, with 14 bases in between. CDR3 sequence reads: CASRTDRSDSPLHF. CDR3 nucleotides: TGCGCCAGCAGAACCGACAGGTCCGATTCACCCCTCCACTTT. Combining the CDR3 with reference TRBV5-1 and TRBJ1-6 gives the whole variable domain KAGVTQTPRYLIKTRGQQVTLSCSPISGHRSVSWYQQTPGQGLQFLFEYFSETQRNKGNFPGRFSGRQFSNSRSEMNVSTLELGDSALYLCASRTDRSDSPLHFGNGTRLTVT.

The chain is built from TRBV27 and TRBJ2-3; weak D call: TRBD2 (6 bases). Germline V gene lookup returns CDR1 MNHEY and CDR2 SMNVEV (reference sequence). The V end lost 6 bases, the J end lost 7 bases, and 11 bases lay between the germline ends. There are 12 residues in the CDR3. CDR3 residues: CASSTEGNTQYF. CDR3 coding DNA: TGTGCCAGCAGCACGGAGGGAAATACGCAGTATTTT.

The chain combines TRBV5-1 with TRBJ1-4; TRBD1 is a possible D gene (5 bases). The CDR3 is made up of 15 amino acids. Looked up from germline, CDR1 is SGHRS and CDR2 is YFSETQ. V was pared by 4 bases and J by 4 bases, with 14 bases between. This CDR3 is CASSATLGGNEKLFF. The CDR3 nucleotides read TGCGCCAGCAGCGCGACCCTGGGGGGTAATGAAAAACTGTTTTTT.

V usage is TRBV19 and J usage is TRBJ1-4, with 7 positions matching TRBD1. The CDR3 length is 13 residues. The trim removed 7 bases at V and 7 bases at J, leaving 6 bases unmatched. The germline gives CDR1 LNHDA, CDR2 SQIVND (reference sequence). The CDR3 sequence is CASTTTGVEKLFF. In DNA, the CDR3 is TGTGCCAGTACCACTACAGGGGTTGAAAAACTGTTTTTT.

Notes on this clone: At one end the junction does not follow the germline gene, possibly because of a read error. The genes are TRBV2 and TRBJ2-7, with TRBD1 identical over 8 bases. Germline-derived CDR1 and CDR2 are SNHLY and FYNNEI. The CDR3 runs 13 residues. This chain's CDR3 is CASRSPSGQGRNF. The CDR3 bases are TGTGCCAGCAGGAGTCCGAGTGGACAGGGTCGGAACTTC.

The chain recombines TRBV19 with TRBJ2-2; TRBD1 agrees at 7 bases. Unmatched junction bases numbered 5, after V lost 10 bases and J lost 0 bases. The CDR3 is 14 amino acids. In germline, CDR1 is LNHDA, CDR2 SQIVND (reference sequence). CDR3 coding DNA: TGTGCCACTCGGACAGGTACGAACACCGGGGAGCTGTTTTTT. It codes for CATRTGTNTGELFF.

The chain couples TRBV15 to TRBJ1-1, with unresolved D. V lost 7 bases, J lost 0 bases, and 9 bases lay in between. The germline gives CDR1 LNHNV, CDR2 YYDKDF (reference sequence). The CDR3 has 13 residues. The CDR3 here is CATNSAVNTEAFF. CDR3 DNA sequence: TGTGCCACCAATAGCGCGGTGAACACTGAAGCTTTCTTT.

This clone was seen more than once but under ten times. The CDR3 here is CASRWTGDSEKLFF. The CDR3, as DNA: TGCGCCAGCAGGTGGACAGGGGATAGTGAAAAACTGTTTTTT. V usage is TRBV5-1 and J usage is TRBJ1-4, with 9 bases matching TRBD1. V gave up 5 bases and J gave up 7 bases; unmatched junction bases: 6. This CDR3 contains 14 residues. Germline V CDR1 and CDR2: SGHRS, YFSETQ.

This chain joins TRBV5-1 and TRBJ1-3; TRBD1 aligns across 8 bases. The V gene's germline CDR1 is SGHRS and CDR2 YFSETQ. J lost 3 bases, V lost 3 bases, and 8 bases had no gene match. CDR3 size: 16 residues. The DNA of the CDR3 is TGCGCCAGCAGCTCGAGGACAGGGTTTTTTGGAAACACCATATATTTT. Protein sequence: CASSSRTGFFGNTIYF. Filled out from reference TRBV5-1 and TRBJ1-3, the complete variable domain reads KAGVTQTPRYLIKTRGQQVTLSCSPISGHRSVSWYQQTPGQGLQFLFEYFSETQRNKGNFPGRFSGRQFSNSRSEMNVSTLELGDSALYLCASSSRTGFFGNTIYFGEGSWLTVV.

This chain uses TRBV3-1 (or the pseudogene TRBV3-2) with TRBJ1-2; 9 bases are shared with TRBD1. Trimming took 0 bases from V and 2 from J; bases not matched to a gene: 7. There are 17 residues in the CDR3. Germline V gene sequence: CDR1 LGHDT, CDR2 YNNKEL (reference sequence). CDR3 bases: TGTGCCAGCAGCCAAGATCACGACAGGGGGGCCAACTATGGCTACACCTTC. It translates to CASSQDHDRGANYGYTF.

The rearrangement uses TRBV2 and TRBJ2-4; 8 nucleotides line up with TRBD1. The CDR3 sequence is 15 residues long. Germline assignment: CDR1 SNHLY and CDR2 FYNNEI. V was pared by 2 bases and J by 2 bases, with 2 bases of the junction left unmatched. As DNA, the CDR3 is TGTGCCAGCAGTGAACAGGGGGCGTCCAAAAACATTCAGTACTTC. Protein sequence: CASSEQGASKNIQYF.

The chain links TRBV6-2 or TRBV6-3 to TRBJ1-5; D gene unclear. The CDR3 contains 14 residues. The ends were cut back, 5 bases at V and 4 bases at J, with 12 bases in the middle. The germline V gene encodes CDR1 MNHEY and CDR2 SVGEGT. The CDR3 region has the DNA TGTGCCAGCAGTCGGCCCGCGGGGAATCAGCCCCAGCATTTT. This translates into CASSRPAGNQPQHF.

The rearrangement uses TRBV12-3 or TRBV12-4 and TRBJ2-5; D unresolved. Trimming pared 3 bases from V and 4 bases from J, leaving 9 bases between. The CDR3 runs 13 residues. CDR3 sequence reads: CASSLETLETQYF. In nucleotides, the CDR3 is TGTGCCAGCAGTTTGGAGACCCTAGAGACCCAGTACTTC.

The chain joins TRBV6-5 to TRBJ1-6; D remains unclear. Germline-derived CDR1 and CDR2 are MNHEY and SVGAGI. Trimming removed 0 bases from V and 2 bases from J, with 5 bases in between. The CDR3 has 15 residues. In nucleotides, the CDR3 is TGTGCCAGCAGTTACTCGCAGACCTATAATTCACCCCTCCACTTT. It encodes CASSYSQTYNSPLHF.

The chain links TRBV5-4 to TRBJ2-7; 10 bases match TRBD1. Germline assignment: CDR1 SGHNT and CDR2 YYREEE (reference sequence). This CDR3 has 14 amino acids. Trimming cost V 4 bases and J 3 bases; bases outside gene matches: 4. The CDR3 reads CASSPGQGGYEQYF. CDR3 nucleotide sequence: TGTGCCAGCAGCCCTGGACAGGGGGGCTACGAGCAGTACTTC.

The chain uses TRBV3-1 (or the pseudogene TRBV3-2) and TRBJ1-6; TRBD1 agrees at 7 bases. CDR1 is LGHDT and CDR2 is YNNKEL in the germline V gene (reference sequence). V shed 1 base, J shed 9 bases, and the junction held 3 bases outside the gene matches. This CDR3 spans 14 amino acids. The CDR3 DNA reads TGTGCCAGCAGCCAAGGACAGGGTGTTTCACCCCTCCACTTT. It encodes CASSQGQGVSPLHF.

This clone has only a few counts. This chain links TRBV12-3 or TRBV12-4 with TRBJ2-1; 8 bases fit TRBD1. The V gene end was trimmed by 3 bases and the J gene end by 14 bases; junction bases not matched to a gene: 9. This CDR3 comprises 13 residues. The CDR3, as DNA: TGTGCCAGCAGTTTGGCAGGGGGCGTTACAAAGTTCTTC. This encodes CASSLAGGVTKFF.

The CDR3 DNA reads as TGTGCCAGCAGCCGTAGGGGCGCGAGCAATCAGCCCCAGCATTTT. It specifies CASSRRGASNQPQHF. This sequence joins TRBV27 and TRBJ1-5, with TRBD1 as a possible D gene (5 bases). V lost 6 bases and J 1 base, leaving 13 bases between the germline ends. This CDR3 is 15 amino acids long. Germline lookup yields CDR1 MNHEY and CDR2 SMNVEV (reference sequence).

The chain uses TRBV30 and TRBJ1-2; TRBD1 is a possible D gene (5 bases). CDR1 is GTSNPN, CDR2 SVGIG, per germline (reference sequence). This CDR3 is built from 14 residues. Trimming cost V 2 bases and J 4 bases, with 14 bases left between them. In DNA form, the CDR3 reads TGTGCCTGGAGTAGGTTCGCAGGGCGCTATGGCTACACCTTC. Amino acid sequence: CAWSRFAGRYGYTF.